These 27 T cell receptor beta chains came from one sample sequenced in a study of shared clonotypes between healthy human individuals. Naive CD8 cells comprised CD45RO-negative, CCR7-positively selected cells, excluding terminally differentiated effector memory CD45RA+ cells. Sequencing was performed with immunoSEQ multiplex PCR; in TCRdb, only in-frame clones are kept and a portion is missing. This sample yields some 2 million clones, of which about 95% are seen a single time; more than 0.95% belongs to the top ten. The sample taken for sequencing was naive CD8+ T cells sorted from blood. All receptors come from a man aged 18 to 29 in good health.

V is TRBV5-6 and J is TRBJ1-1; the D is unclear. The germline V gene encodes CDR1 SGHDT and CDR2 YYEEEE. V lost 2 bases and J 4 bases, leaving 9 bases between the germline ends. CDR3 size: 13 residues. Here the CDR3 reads CASSLWWGTEAFF. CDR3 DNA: TGTGCCAGCAGCTTATGGTGGGGCACTGAAGCTTTCTTT.

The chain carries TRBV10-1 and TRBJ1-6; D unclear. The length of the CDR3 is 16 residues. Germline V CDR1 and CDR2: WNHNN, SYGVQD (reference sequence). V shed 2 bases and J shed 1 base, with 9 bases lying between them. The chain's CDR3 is CASSEPSSSYNSPLHF. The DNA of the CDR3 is TGCGCCAGCAGTGAGCCCAGCTCGTCCTATAATTCACCCCTCCACTTT.

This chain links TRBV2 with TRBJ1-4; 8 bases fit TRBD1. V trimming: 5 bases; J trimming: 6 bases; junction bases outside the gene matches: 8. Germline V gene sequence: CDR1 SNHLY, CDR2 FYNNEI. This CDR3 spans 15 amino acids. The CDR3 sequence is CASSYTGGRDEKLFF. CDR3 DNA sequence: TGTGCCAGCAGTTATACAGGGGGGAGGGATGAAAAACTGTTTTTT.

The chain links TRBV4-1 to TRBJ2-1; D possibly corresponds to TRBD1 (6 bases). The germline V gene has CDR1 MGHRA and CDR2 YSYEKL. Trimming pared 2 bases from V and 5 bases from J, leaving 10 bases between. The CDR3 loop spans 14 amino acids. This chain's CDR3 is CASSQRQGNNEQFF. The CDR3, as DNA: TGCGCCAGCAGCCAACGCCAGGGGAACAATGAGCAGTTCTTC.

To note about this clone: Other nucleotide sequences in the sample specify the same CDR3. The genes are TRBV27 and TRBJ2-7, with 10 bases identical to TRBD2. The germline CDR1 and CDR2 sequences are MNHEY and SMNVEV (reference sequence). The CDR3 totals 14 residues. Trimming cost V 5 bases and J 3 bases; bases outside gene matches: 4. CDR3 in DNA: TGTGCCAGCAGTCTAGCGGGAGTGGGCTACGAGCAGTACTTC. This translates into CASSLAGVGYEQYF.

CDR3 sequence reads: CASSIILYAAELFF. The CDR3 nucleotides read TGTGCCAGCAGCATCATCTTATACGCCGCGGAGCTGTTTTTT. The chain has TRBV7-9 and TRBJ2-2; no firm D call. The CDR3 runs to 14 residues. V lost 5 bases and J 10 bases, leaving 17 bases between the germline ends. Germline V gene lookup returns CDR1 SEHNR and CDR2 FQNEAQ (reference sequence).

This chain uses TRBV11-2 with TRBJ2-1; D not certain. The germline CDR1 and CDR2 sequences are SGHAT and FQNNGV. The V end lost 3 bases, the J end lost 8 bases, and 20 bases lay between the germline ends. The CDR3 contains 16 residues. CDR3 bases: TGTGCCAGCAGCTTCCCGGCGGAACTCCCCGGTGATGAGCAGTTCTTC. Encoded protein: CASSFPAELPGDEQFF.

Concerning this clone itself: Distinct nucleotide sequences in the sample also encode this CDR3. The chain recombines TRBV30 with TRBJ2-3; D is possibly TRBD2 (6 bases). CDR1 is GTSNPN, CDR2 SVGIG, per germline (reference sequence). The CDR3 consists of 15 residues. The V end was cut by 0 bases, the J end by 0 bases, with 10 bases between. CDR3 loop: CAWSVGSGSTDTQYF. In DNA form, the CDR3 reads TGTGCCTGGAGTGTGGGGAGCGGGAGCACAGATACGCAGTATTTT.

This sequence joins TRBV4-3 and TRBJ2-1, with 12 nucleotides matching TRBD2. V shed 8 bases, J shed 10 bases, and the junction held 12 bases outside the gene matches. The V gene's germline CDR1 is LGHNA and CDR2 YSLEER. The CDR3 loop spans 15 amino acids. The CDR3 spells CASGRTSGTGVEQFF. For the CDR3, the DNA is TGCGCCAGCGGACGGACTAGCGGGACGGGTGTGGAGCAGTTCTTC.

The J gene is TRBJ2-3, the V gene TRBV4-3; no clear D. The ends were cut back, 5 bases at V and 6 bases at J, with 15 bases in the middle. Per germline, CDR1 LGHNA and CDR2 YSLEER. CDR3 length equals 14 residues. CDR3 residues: CASSIQTGRDTQYF. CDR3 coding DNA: TGCGCCAGCAGCATACAGACTGGGCGGGATACGCAGTATTTT.

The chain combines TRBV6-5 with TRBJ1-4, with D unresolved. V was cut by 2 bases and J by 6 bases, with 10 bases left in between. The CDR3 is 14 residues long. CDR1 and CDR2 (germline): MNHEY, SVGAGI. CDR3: CASSYRTEDEKLFF. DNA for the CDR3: TGTGCCAGCAGTTACCGGACGGAGGATGAAAAACTGTTTTTT.

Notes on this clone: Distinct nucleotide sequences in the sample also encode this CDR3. The CDR3 nucleotides read TGCGCCAGCAGCCAAGTCCGCGACACCGGGGAGCTGTTTTTT. Translating gives CASSQVRDTGELFF. The V call is TRBV4-1, the J call TRBJ2-2; D unclear. The V gene's germline CDR1 is MGHRA and CDR2 YSYEKL. The ends were cut back, 1 base at V and 3 bases at J, with 6 bases in the middle. This CDR3 is 14 amino acids long.

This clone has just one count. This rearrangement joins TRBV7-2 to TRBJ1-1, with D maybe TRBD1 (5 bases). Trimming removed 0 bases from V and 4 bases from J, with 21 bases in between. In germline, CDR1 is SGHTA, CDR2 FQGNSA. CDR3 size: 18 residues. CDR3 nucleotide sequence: TGTGCCAGCAGCTTAGCGCATATCGTTGGGGGAGGACTCACTGAAGCTTTCTTT. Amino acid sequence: CASSLAHIVGGGLTEAFF.

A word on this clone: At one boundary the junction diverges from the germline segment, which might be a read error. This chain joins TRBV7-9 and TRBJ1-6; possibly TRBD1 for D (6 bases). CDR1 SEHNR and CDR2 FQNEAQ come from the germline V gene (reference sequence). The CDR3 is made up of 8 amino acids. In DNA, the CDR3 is TGTGCCAGCAGACTTGACAGGTTT. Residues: CASRLDRF.

The CDR3 nucleotides are TGCGCCAGCAGCTACAATACCCGGCCAAGAGGGGACGAGCAGTACTTC. It is translated as CASSYNTRPRGDEQYF. V gene TRBV5-1 combines with J gene TRBJ2-7, with D tentatively TRBD1 or TRBD2 (5 bases each). In germline, CDR1 is SGHRS, CDR2 YFSETQ. CDR3 length equals 16 residues. V was shortened by 3 bases and J by 5 bases, with 21 bases between the two germline ends.

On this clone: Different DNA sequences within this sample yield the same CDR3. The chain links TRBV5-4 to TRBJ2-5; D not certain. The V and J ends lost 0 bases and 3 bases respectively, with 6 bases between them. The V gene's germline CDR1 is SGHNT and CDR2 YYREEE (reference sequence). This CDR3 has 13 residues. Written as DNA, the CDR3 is TGTGCCAGCAGCTTGGGCGGAGAAGAGACCCAGTACTTC. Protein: CASSLGGEETQYF.

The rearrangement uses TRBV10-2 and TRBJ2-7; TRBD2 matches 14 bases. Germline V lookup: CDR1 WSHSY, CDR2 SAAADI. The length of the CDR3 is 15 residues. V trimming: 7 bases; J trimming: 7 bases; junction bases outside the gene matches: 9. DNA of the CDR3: TGCGCCAGCATTCCCGGACTAGCGGGAGGAGGAGAGCAGTACTTC. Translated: CASIPGLAGGGEQYF.

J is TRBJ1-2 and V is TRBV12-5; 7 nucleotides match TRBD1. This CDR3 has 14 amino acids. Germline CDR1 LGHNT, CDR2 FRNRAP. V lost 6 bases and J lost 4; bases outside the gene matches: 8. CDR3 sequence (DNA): TGTGCTAGTGGAGATTCCGGGACAGCCTATGGCTACACCTTC. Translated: CASGDSGTAYGYTF.

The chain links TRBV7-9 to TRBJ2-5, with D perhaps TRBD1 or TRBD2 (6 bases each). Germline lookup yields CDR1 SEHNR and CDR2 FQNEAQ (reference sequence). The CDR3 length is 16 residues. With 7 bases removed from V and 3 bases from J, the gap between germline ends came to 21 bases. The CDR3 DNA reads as TGTGCCAGCACGGAGGGAGGTGAATGGGACAAAGAGACCCAGTACTTC. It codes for CASTEGGEWDKETQYF.

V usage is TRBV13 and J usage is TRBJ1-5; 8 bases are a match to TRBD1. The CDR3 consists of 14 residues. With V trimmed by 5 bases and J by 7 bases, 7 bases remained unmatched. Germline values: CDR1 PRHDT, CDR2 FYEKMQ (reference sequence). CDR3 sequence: CASSVRQGRQPQHF. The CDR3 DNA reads TGTGCCAGCAGCGTGAGACAGGGGCGACAGCCCCAGCATTTT.

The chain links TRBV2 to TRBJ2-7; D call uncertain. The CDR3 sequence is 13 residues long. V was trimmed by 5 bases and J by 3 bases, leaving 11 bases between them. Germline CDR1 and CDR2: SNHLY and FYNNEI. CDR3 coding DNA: TGTGCCAGCAGTCCCCGGGCCGACTACGAGCAGTACTTC. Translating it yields CASSPRADYEQYF.

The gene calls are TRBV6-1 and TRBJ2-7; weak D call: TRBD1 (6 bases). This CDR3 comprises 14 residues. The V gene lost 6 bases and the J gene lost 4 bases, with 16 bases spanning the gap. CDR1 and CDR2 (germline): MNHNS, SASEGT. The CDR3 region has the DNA TGTGCCAGCAGCTATACGGACAGACTGTACGAGCAGTACTTC. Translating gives CASSYTDRLYEQYF.

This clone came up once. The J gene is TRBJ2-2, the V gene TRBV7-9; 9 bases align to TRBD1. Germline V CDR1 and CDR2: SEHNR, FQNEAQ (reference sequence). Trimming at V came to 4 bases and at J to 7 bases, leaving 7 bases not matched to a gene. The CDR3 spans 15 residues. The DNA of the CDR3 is TGTGCCAGCAGCTCAGGACAGGGGAGTGGCGGGGAGCTGTTTTTT. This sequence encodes CASSSGQGSGGELFF.

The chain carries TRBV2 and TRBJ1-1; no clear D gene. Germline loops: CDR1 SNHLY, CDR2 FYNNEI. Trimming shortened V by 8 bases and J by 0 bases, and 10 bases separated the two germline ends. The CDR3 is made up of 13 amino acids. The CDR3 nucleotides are TGTGCCAGCGATTCGGGCCTGAACACTGAAGCTTTCTTT. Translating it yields CASDSGLNTEAFF.

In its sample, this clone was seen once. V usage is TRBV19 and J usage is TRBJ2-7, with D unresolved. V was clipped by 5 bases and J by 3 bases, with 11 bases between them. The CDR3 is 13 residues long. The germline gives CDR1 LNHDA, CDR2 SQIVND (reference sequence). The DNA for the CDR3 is TGTGCCAGTAGTGAGGCCCTCCACTACGAGCAGTACTTC. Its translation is CASSEALHYEQYF.

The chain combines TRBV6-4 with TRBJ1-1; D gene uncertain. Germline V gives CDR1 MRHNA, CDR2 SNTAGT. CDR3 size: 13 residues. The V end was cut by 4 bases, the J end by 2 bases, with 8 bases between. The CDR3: CASSGGPNTEAFF. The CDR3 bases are TGTGCCAGCAGTGGAGGCCCCAACACTGAAGCTTTCTTT.

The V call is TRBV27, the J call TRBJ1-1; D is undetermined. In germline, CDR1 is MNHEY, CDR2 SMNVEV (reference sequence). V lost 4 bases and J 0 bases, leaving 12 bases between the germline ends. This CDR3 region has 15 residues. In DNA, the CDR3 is TGTGCCAGCAGTTCAATGTGGGAAGTGAACACTGAAGCTTTCTTT. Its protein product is CASSSMWEVNTEAFF.